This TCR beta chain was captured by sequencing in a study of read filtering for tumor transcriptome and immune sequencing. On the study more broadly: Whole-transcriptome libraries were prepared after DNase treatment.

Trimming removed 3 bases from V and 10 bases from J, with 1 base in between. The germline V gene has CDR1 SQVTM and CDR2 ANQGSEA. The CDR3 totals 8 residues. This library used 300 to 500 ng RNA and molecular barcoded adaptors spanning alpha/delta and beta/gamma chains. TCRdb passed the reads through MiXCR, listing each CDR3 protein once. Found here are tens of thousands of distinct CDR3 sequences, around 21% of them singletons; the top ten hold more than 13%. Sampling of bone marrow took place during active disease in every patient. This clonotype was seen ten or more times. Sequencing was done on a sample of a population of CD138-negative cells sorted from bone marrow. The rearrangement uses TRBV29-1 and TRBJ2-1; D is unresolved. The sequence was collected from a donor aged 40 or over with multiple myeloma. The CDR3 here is CSVEEQFF. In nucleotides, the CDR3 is TGCAGCGTTGAGGAGCAGTTCTTC.